The 14 T cell receptor beta chains below were found in one sample sequenced in a study of immune heterogeneity within non-small cell lung tumors. TCR beta CDR3 was amplified by multiplex PCR, first round around 9 cycles, 32 V and 13 J primers. TCRdb independently ran MiXCR on the multiplex PCR reads; one entry per CDR3 protein. This table holds some 15,000 distinct CDR3 sequences, approximately 30% found once. As template, the study used bulk tumor genomic DNA at approximately 610 ng per sample. Every primary tumor yielded several biopsies, spaced far apart, that were taken during surgery. Samples came from untreated patients having curative surgery for newly diagnosed non-small cell lung cancer. The sequencing input was lung tumor tissue. The receptors were sampled from a woman in her fifties or sixties with non-small cell lung cancer.

This clonotype was seen ten or more times. Given a much more abundant clone one base away, this may be a read error. The CDR3 region is CVSSYLRGISYEQYF. The CDR3 nucleotides read TGTGTCAGCAGCTACCTCCGGGGGATCTCCTACGAGCAGTACTTC. The chain joins TRBV7-2 to TRBJ2-7, with D possibly being TRBD2 (6 bases). CDR3 length equals 15 residues. CDR1 SGHTA and CDR2 FQGNSA come from the germline V gene.

The chain carries TRBV20-1 and TRBJ1-2; D is perhaps TRBD1 (5 bases). V dropped 0 bases and J dropped 10 bases, with 18 bases sitting between them. The CDR3 extends over 14 amino acids. Germline-derived CDR1 and CDR2 are DFQATT and SNEGSKA (reference sequence). This CDR3 reads CSARDIRQRTLYTF. CDR3 coding DNA: TGCAGTGCTAGAGATATCAGACAGCGTACTCTCTACACCTTC.

This clonotype ranks as medium-sized. The rearrangement uses TRBV12-5 and TRBJ1-6; D gene uncertain. Per germline, CDR1 LGHNT and CDR2 FRNRAP. The V and J ends lost 4 bases and 6 bases respectively, with 16 bases between them. The CDR3 sequence is 16 residues long. The CDR3 nucleotides are TGTGCTAGTGGTTCCCCCCCGGGGTACACTAATTCACCCCTCCACTTT. Translating it yields CASGSPPGYTNSPLHF.

This clonotype came up many times. The rearrangement uses TRBV9 and TRBJ1-1; 10 positions agree with TRBD1. J was trimmed by 0 bases and V by 0 bases; bases with no gene match: 11. The CDR3 runs to 19 residues. Per germline, CDR1 SGDLS and CDR2 YYNGEE. The CDR3 here is CASSVDRDRGLPMNTEAFF. CDR3 nucleotide sequence: TGTGCCAGCAGCGTAGATAGGGACAGGGGACTTCCTATGAACACTGAAGCTTTCTTT.

This clonotype appeared many times. The rearrangement links TRBV11-3 to TRBJ2-1, with unresolved D. Per the germline V gene, CDR1 is SGHNT and CDR2 is YENEEA. This CDR3 has 15 amino acids. V was shortened by 3 bases and J by 7 bases, with 16 bases between the two germline ends. This chain's CDR3 is CASSFGSPLGNEQFF. CDR3 nucleotide sequence: TGTGCCAGCAGCTTTGGGTCCCCCCTGGGGAATGAGCAGTTCTTC.

In its sample, this clonotype ranks as medium-sized. The gene calls are TRBV28 and TRBJ2-2; tentatively, D is TRBD1 or TRBD2 (5 bases each). CDR3 length equals 16 residues. V was shortened by 3 bases and J by 1 base, with 12 bases between the two germline ends. Per the germline V gene, CDR1 is MDHEN and CDR2 is SYDVKM. As DNA, the CDR3 is TGTGCCAGCAGTTTTGTGGGGGTCCTGAACACCGGGGAGCTGTTTTTT. It codes for CASSFVGVLNTGELFF.

This clonotype was picked up many times. The rearrangement joins TRBV7-3 to TRBJ2-1; D gene ambiguous. Germline assignment: CDR1 SGHTA and CDR2 FQGTGA. V was trimmed by 2 bases and J by 1 base, leaving 15 bases between them. The CDR3 length is 17 residues. CDR3 in DNA: TGTGCCAGCAGCTTAGTAGGCAGAATCGGATCCTACAATGAGCAGTTCTTC. Its translation is CASSLVGRIGSYNEQFF.

By share, this clonotype ranks as medium-sized (0.01 to 0.1%). V and J are TRBV5-1 and TRBJ2-2; D perhaps matches TRBD1 (6 bases). From germline, CDR1 is SGHRS and CDR2 YFSETQ. The CDR3 covers 16 residues. The V end lost 0 bases, the J end lost 6 bases, and 15 bases lay between the germline ends. Here the CDR3 DNA reads TGCGCCAGCAGCTTGGCCATCTCTTCAGGGGCCGGGGAGCTGTTTTTT. This translates into CASSLAISSGAGELFF.

Many counts were recorded for this clonotype. J is TRBJ2-3 and V is TRBV28; 7 bases are a match to TRBD2. The V and J ends lost 6 bases and 5 bases, in that order; junction bases with no gene match: 5. Germline CDR1 and CDR2: MDHEN and SYDVKM. This CDR3 region has 13 residues. CDR3: CASSPSGVDTQYF. The CDR3 coding sequence is TGTGCCAGCAGCCCTAGCGGCGTAGATACGCAGTATTTT.

The chain carries TRBV7-8 and TRBJ2-1; D unresolved. The ends were cut back, 3 bases at V and 0 bases at J, with 6 bases in the middle. CDR3 length: 14 residues. Germline V lookup: CDR1 SGHVS, CDR2 FQNEAQ. The CDR3 DNA is TGTGCCAGCAGCTTTAAAGACTCCTACAATGAGCAGTTCTTC. This sequence encodes CASSFKDSYNEQFF.

This clonotype was seen a few times. The chain has TRBV11-3 and TRBJ2-7, with D possibly matching TRBD1 (6 bases). Trimming stripped 3 bases from V and 5 bases from J, with 14 bases between. The germline V gene encodes CDR1 SGHNT and CDR2 YENEEA. The CDR3 extends over 14 amino acids. CDR3 sequence reads: CASSFARGSNEQYF. The CDR3 DNA reads TGTGCCAGCAGCTTTGCCAGGGGTAGTAACGAGCAGTACTTC.

This clonotype is labeled medium-sized. The chain joins TRBV30 to TRBJ2-7; D not resolved. The CDR3 length is 16 residues. The germline CDR1 and CDR2 sequences are GTSNPN and SVGIG (reference sequence). V lost 2 bases and J 0 bases, leaving 17 bases between the germline ends. The CDR3 spells CAWSNTGFSNSYEQYF. CDR3 nucleotides: TGTGCCTGGAGTAACACGGGCTTCTCTAACTCCTACGAGCAGTACTTC. Filled out from reference TRBV30 and TRBJ2-7, the complete variable domain reads SQTIHQWPATLVQPVGSPLSLECTVEGTSNPNLYWYRQAAGRGLQLLFYSVGIGQISSEVPQNLSASRPQDRQFILSSKKLLLSDSGFYLCAWSNTGFSNSYEQYFGPGTRLTVT.

This clonotype occurred a few times. The chain uses TRBV11-2 and TRBJ2-3; maybe TRBD2 (5 bases). V was trimmed by 5 bases and J by 1 base, leaving 10 bases between them. The CDR3 totals 14 residues. Germline CDR1 SGHAT, CDR2 FQNNGV. DNA for the CDR3: TGTGCCAGCAGCCAAGAGGGTGGCACAGATACGCAGTATTTT. Residues: CASSQEGGTDTQYF.

V usage is TRBV6-5 and J usage is TRBJ2-7, with TRBD2 identical over 9 bases. Trimming cost V 2 bases and J 0 bases; bases outside gene matches: 5. Germline loops: CDR1 MNHEY, CDR2 SVGAGI. This CDR3 has 16 residues. This CDR3 is CASSYLSGRVSYEQYF. CDR3 sequence (DNA): TGTGCCAGCAGTTACCTTAGCGGGAGAGTCTCCTACGAGCAGTACTTC.